These 28 T cell receptor beta chains share one sample of origin, sequenced in a study of control samples from healthy donors and cancer patients. Sequencing was performed with immunoSEQ multiplex PCR; in TCRdb, only in-frame clones are kept and a portion is missing. The table has 170,000 or so clones, 85% to 95% seen once; the top ten hold more than 1.1%. The sample comprised blood. The receptors were sampled from a woman between 18 and 30 years old in good health.

V and J are TRBV7-9 and TRBJ2-7, with 9 nucleotides matching TRBD1. This CDR3 has 16 amino acids. CDR1 SEHNR and CDR2 FQNEAQ come from the germline V gene (reference sequence). V gave up 5 bases and J gave up 0 bases; unmatched junction bases: 8. CDR3 in amino acids: CASSLLGQGSSYEQYF. Here the CDR3 DNA reads TGTGCCAGCAGCCTTTTGGGACAGGGCTCCTCCTACGAGCAGTACTTC.

The chain couples TRBV28 to TRBJ2-1, with a weak D call TRBD1 (6 bases). The V end lost 4 bases, the J end lost 4 bases, and 11 bases lay between the germline ends. Germline assignment: CDR1 MDHEN and CDR2 SYDVKM. The length of the CDR3 is 14 residues. Here the CDR3 DNA reads TGTGCCAGCAGTTCTCGGACAGTGTACAATGAGCAGTTCTTC. This translates into CASSSRTVYNEQFF.

The CDR3 region is CGWDTGGTEAFF. The CDR3, as DNA: TGTGGTTGGGATACAGGGGGCACTGAAGCTTTCTTT. This chain connects TRBV7-9 to TRBJ1-1, with 8 nucleotides matching TRBD1. CDR3 length: 12 amino acids. Per germline, CDR1 SEHNR and CDR2 FQNEAQ (reference sequence).

The chain links TRBV7-2 to TRBJ1-2; D may be TRBD1 (5 bases). The CDR3 loop spans 14 amino acids. CDR1 and CDR2 from the germline V gene are SGHTA and FQGNSA. Trimming stripped 5 bases from V and 8 bases from J, with 18 bases between. The DNA of the CDR3 is TGTGCCAGCAGCCGGCGGGGGAACGCAGGCGGCTACACCTTC. It is translated as CASSRRGNAGGYTF.

V is TRBV2 and J is TRBJ1-5, with 7 positions matching TRBD1. After removal of 3 bases from V and 3 bases from J, the junction contained 5 bases not matched to a gene. This CDR3 spans 15 amino acids. The germline V gene has CDR1 SNHLY and CDR2 FYNNEI. The CDR3 sequence: CASSEMTGNNQPQHF. The CDR3 DNA follows: TGTGCCAGCAGTGAGATGACAGGGAACAATCAGCCCCAGCATTTT.

This clone was found a few times. The V gene is TRBV18, the J gene TRBJ2-7; D might be TRBD2 (5 bases). Germline V lookup: CDR1 KGHSH, CDR2 LQKENI. V was pared by 1 base and J by 5 bases, with 9 bases between. The CDR3 consists of 13 residues. The CDR3 loop is CASSPRGLDEQYF. DNA of the CDR3: TGTGCCAGCTCACCACGAGGACTTGACGAGCAGTACTTC.

The rearrangement uses TRBV3-1 (or the pseudogene TRBV3-2) and TRBJ1-2, with D possibly being TRBD1 (5 bases). Germline V gene lookup returns CDR1 LGHDT and CDR2 YNNKEL (reference sequence). This CDR3 spans 13 amino acids. V dropped 4 bases and J dropped 7 bases, with 13 bases sitting between them. CDR3 DNA sequence: TGTGCCAGCAGCCCGGGACCGAAGGCTGGCTACACCTTC. It is translated as CASSPGPKAGYTF.

The rearrangement joins TRBV7-2 to TRBJ2-3; D is unclear. The CDR3 loop spans 11 amino acids. Between the trimmed V and J ends, which lost 5 bases and 2 bases, there was a span of 2 bases. Germline CDR1 is SGHTA and CDR2 is FQGNSA. CDR3 DNA sequence: TGTGCCAGCAGCAACACAGATACGCAGTATTTT. The encoded protein is CASSNTDTQYF.

This chain connects TRBV29-1 to TRBJ1-3; D remains ambiguous. Germline CDR1 is SQVTM and CDR2 is ANQGSEA. The V gene lost 5 bases and the J gene lost 5 bases, with 22 bases spanning the gap. CDR3 length equals 16 residues. CDR3 loop: CSVKLQRQAVRNTIYF. CDR3 sequence (DNA): TGCAGCGTTAAACTCCAAAGGCAGGCAGTGAGAAACACCATATATTTT.

This sequence joins TRBV28 and TRBJ2-2, with a tentative D call TRBD2 (6 bases). CDR1 is MDHEN and CDR2 is SYDVKM in the germline V gene. The CDR3 contains 12 residues. Trimming removed 7 bases at V and 8 bases at J, with 11 bases between. In DNA, the CDR3 is TGTGCCAGCACTTACCGGGGGGGGGAGCTGTTTTTT. It encodes CASTYRGGELFF.

The chain uses TRBV5-1 and TRBJ2-3, with D tentatively TRBD2 (6 bases). Germline values: CDR1 SGHRS, CDR2 YFSETQ. V lost 4 bases and J 10 bases, leaving 19 bases between the germline ends. This CDR3 comprises 14 residues. DNA for the CDR3: TGCGCCAGCAGCCCGACGGGAGATCCCCTCGCGCAGTATTTT. This codes for CASSPTGDPLAQYF.

This clone was seen a single time. This chain connects TRBV24-1 to TRBJ1-2, with D uncertain. Germline V gene data show CDR1 as KGHDR and CDR2 as SFDVKD. The CDR3 is 13 amino acids. V shed 4 bases and J shed 1 base, with 6 bases lying between them. The CDR3 spells CATSEGYNYGYTF. The CDR3 coding sequence is TGTGCCACCAGTGAGGGGTATAACTATGGCTACACCTTC.

The count of this clone is one. The chain employs TRBV7-2 and TRBJ2-5; weak D call: TRBD1 (5 bases). Trimming cost V 4 bases and J 2 bases, with 14 bases left between them. Germline CDR1 is SGHTA and CDR2 is FQGNSA. The CDR3 sequence is 15 residues long. The CDR3 sequence: CASSWRRGIQETQYF. The CDR3 region has the DNA TGTGCCAGCAGCTGGAGAAGGGGTATACAAGAGACCCAGTACTTC. Using reference TRBV7-2 and TRBJ2-5 for the parts outside the CDR3, the full variable domain is GAGVSQSPSNKVTEKGKDVELRCDPISGHTALYWYRQSLGQGLEFLIYFQGNSAPDKSGLPSDRFSAERTGGSVSTLTIQRTQQEDSAVYLCASSWRRGIQETQYFGPGTRLLVL.

This clone showed up just once. The chain recombines TRBV5-6 with TRBJ2-3, with 9 bases aligning to TRBD2. CDR3 length equals 18 residues. Germline assignment: CDR1 SGHDT and CDR2 YYEEEE. V was clipped by 4 bases and J by 0 bases; unmatched bases: 12. CDR3 sequence reads: CASSILDRGGASTDTQYF. The CDR3 coding sequence is TGTGCCAGCAGCATCCTGGATCGCGGGGGGGCTAGCACAGATACGCAGTATTTT.

The chain joins TRBV7-2 to TRBJ2-5, with 7 positions matching TRBD1. CDR1 is SGHTA, CDR2 FQGNSA, per germline. The junction had 9 bases not matched to a gene; V was cut back by 3 bases and J by 5 bases. This CDR3 is built from 15 residues. This chain's CDR3 is CASSFQGVPRETQYF. The CDR3 region has the DNA TGTGCCAGCAGCTTCCAGGGGGTACCCAGGGAGACCCAGTACTTC.

The chain is built from TRBV5-1 and TRBJ2-3; D unclear. There are 13 residues in the CDR3. Trimming took off 1 base at V and 4 bases at J, with 7 bases between the two ends. Germline CDR1 is SGHRS and CDR2 is YFSETQ. CDR3 in DNA: TGCGCCAGCAGCTTGTTTCGCTCAGATACGCAGTATTTT. This gives the protein CASSLFRSDTQYF.

The chain couples TRBV7-2 to TRBJ1-2; the D gene is possibly TRBD1 (5 bases). CDR1 SGHTA and CDR2 FQGNSA come from the germline V gene. The V end was cut by 6 bases, the J end by 4 bases, with 12 bases between. This CDR3 has 13 amino acids. DNA of the CDR3: TGTGCCAGCAGTTCCGGGGCCTTCTATGGCTACACCTTC. Translating gives CASSSGAFYGYTF. Full variable domain (outside the CDR3, taken from reference TRBV7-2 and TRBJ1-2): GAGVSQSPSNKVTEKGKDVELRCDPISGHTALYWYRQSLGQGLEFLIYFQGNSAPDKSGLPSDRFSAERTGGSVSTLTIQRTQQEDSAVYLCASSSGAFYGYTFGSGTRLTVV.

The J gene is TRBJ2-7, the V gene TRBV7-2; perhaps TRBD1 as D (6 bases). V lost 5 bases, J lost 2 bases, and 13 bases lay in between. The germline gives CDR1 SGHTA, CDR2 FQGNSA. This CDR3 contains 14 residues. The CDR3: CASSPGTTPYEQYF. The DNA for the CDR3 is TGTGCCAGCAGCCCAGGGACAACTCCCTACGAGCAGTACTTC.

The rearrangement uses TRBV12-5 and TRBJ1-1; D call uncertain. The CDR3 sequence is 14 residues long. Germline values: CDR1 LGHNT, CDR2 FRNRAP. V dropped 3 bases and J dropped 0 bases, with 8 bases sitting between them. CDR3 nucleotides: TGTGCTAGTGGTTTTTTTCCGGTGAACACTGAAGCTTTCTTT. Its protein product is CASGFFPVNTEAFF.

This CDR3 reads CASSVRVESGHEQYF. The CDR3 nucleotides are TGTGCCAGCAGCGTCAGGGTCGAATCGGGCCACGAGCAGTACTTC. The chain links TRBV13 to TRBJ2-7, with D perhaps TRBD1 (5 bases). Trimming cost V 5 bases and J 5 bases, with 19 bases left between them. The CDR3 is 15 amino acids. CDR1 and CDR2 from the germline V gene are PRHDT and FYEKMQ (reference sequence).

The J gene is TRBJ2-7, the V gene TRBV19; D gene ambiguous. CDR3 size: 14 residues. V was shortened by 8 bases and J by 3 bases, with 17 bases between the two germline ends. Germline V gene lookup returns CDR1 LNHDA and CDR2 SQIVND (reference sequence). The CDR3 sequence is CASAPDSAFYEQYF. As DNA, the CDR3 is TGTGCCAGTGCCCCCGACTCAGCTTTCTACGAGCAGTACTTC.

The chain combines TRBV24-1 with TRBJ1-2; D gene unclear. In germline, CDR1 is KGHDR, CDR2 SFDVKD. The CDR3 length is 12 residues. The V end was cut by 0 bases, the J end by 10 bases, with 8 bases between. The CDR3 spells CATSDLRHDYTF. In DNA form, the CDR3 reads TGTGCCACCAGTGATTTGCGACACGACTACACCTTC.

The genes are TRBV15 and TRBJ2-7; 8 nucleotides align to TRBD2. The V gene end was trimmed by 1 base and the J gene end by 5 bases; junction bases not matched to a gene: 7. There are 15 residues in the CDR3. The germline CDR1 and CDR2 sequences are LNHNV and YYDKDF (reference sequence). DNA for the CDR3: TGTGCCACCAGCAGAGGGCGGGAGGTTTCCAACGAGCAGTACTTC. This codes for CATSRGREVSNEQYF.

The chain links TRBV7-9 to TRBJ2-1; D remains unclear. CDR3 length: 12 amino acids. Trimming took off 0 bases at V and 4 bases at J, with 1 base between the two ends. Germline values: CDR1 SEHNR, CDR2 FQNEAQ (reference sequence). This CDR3 is CASSLAYNEQFF. CDR3 DNA: TGTGCCAGCAGCTTAGCATACAATGAGCAGTTCTTC. Complete variable domain (other parts from reference TRBV7-9 and TRBJ2-1): DTGVSQNPRHKITKRGQNVTFRCDPISEHNRLYWYRQTLGQGPEFLTYFQNEAQLEKSRLLSDRFSAERPKGSFSTLEIQRTEQGDSAMYLCASSLAYNEQFFGPGTRLTVL.

V is TRBV5-5 and J is TRBJ1-1, with a tentative D call TRBD1 (6 bases). The V end was cut by 0 bases, the J end by 1 base, with 10 bases between. There are 15 residues in the CDR3. Per the germline V gene, CDR1 is SGHKS and CDR2 is YYEKEE (reference sequence). This CDR3 is CASSLGRGTNTEAFF. CDR3 coding DNA: TGTGCCAGCAGCTTGGGCAGGGGAACGAACACTGAAGCTTTCTTT.

This chain uses TRBV2 with TRBJ1-1; D is undetermined. V lost 2 bases to trimming and J lost 4 bases, with 11 bases between them. Per germline, CDR1 SNHLY and CDR2 FYNNEI. The length of the CDR3 is 14 residues. CDR3 in amino acids: CASSESRFGTEAFF. The DNA for the CDR3 is TGTGCCAGCAGTGAAAGTCGGTTCGGCACTGAAGCTTTCTTT.

The chain uses TRBV3-1 (or the pseudogene TRBV3-2) and TRBJ2-7; the match to TRBD1 covers 9 bases. V was clipped by 8 bases and J by 3 bases; unmatched bases: 11. There are 15 residues in the CDR3. Germline V gene sequence: CDR1 LGHDT, CDR2 YNNKEL (reference sequence). CDR3 sequence reads: CASGYPGTGLYEQYF. CDR3 nucleotides: TGTGCCAGCGGATACCCCGGGACAGGGCTCTACGAGCAGTACTTC.

CDR3 protein: CASSPGADTEAFF. In DNA form, the CDR3 reads TGTGCCAGCTCACCAGGGGCGGACACTGAAGCTTTCTTT. The rearrangement links TRBV18 to TRBJ1-1, with D possibly TRBD1 on 5 matching bases. V gave up 2 bases and J gave up 3 bases, with 7 bases separating them. In germline, CDR1 is KGHSH, CDR2 LQKENI. The length of the CDR3 is 13 residues.